The next 18 T cell receptor beta chains were all read from a single sample in a study of blood T cell repertoires in COVID-19. The table came from immunoSEQ multiplex PCR; TCRdb's copy has only in-frame clones and leaves some out. The sample has some 180,000 clones; roughly 85% are singletons. Material: peripheral blood. All receptors come from a man aged 60 to 69 with active or convalescent COVID-19.

The chain couples TRBV5-1 to TRBJ2-2, with 11 nucleotides matching TRBD2. Losses at the gene ends were 1 base for V and 0 bases for J; bases not matched to a gene: 2. The CDR3 is 17 amino acids. Germline lookup yields CDR1 SGHRS and CDR2 YFSETQ. CDR3 bases: TGCGCCAGCAGCTTGTTGACTAGCGGGGCGAACACCGGGGAGCTGTTTTTT. It codes for CASSLLTSGANTGELFF.

The chain joins TRBV5-1 to TRBJ1-3; 9 nucleotides match TRBD1. CDR3 length: 17 amino acids. With V trimmed by 4 bases and J by 0 bases, 8 bases remained unmatched. The germline V gene encodes CDR1 SGHRS and CDR2 YFSETQ. The CDR3 sequence: CASSPLQGANSGNTIYF. CDR3 DNA: TGCGCCAGCAGCCCTTTACAGGGGGCCAACTCTGGAAACACCATATATTTT.

This sequence joins TRBV3-1 (or the pseudogene TRBV3-2) and TRBJ1-1; D is unresolved. Trimming stripped 7 bases from V and 4 bases from J, with 13 bases between. The CDR3 runs to 13 residues. CDR1 LGHDT and CDR2 YNNKEL come from the germline V gene (reference sequence). The chain's CDR3 is CASTERGATEAFF. The CDR3 DNA follows: TGTGCCAGCACGGAACGAGGTGCCACTGAAGCTTTCTTT.

This clone was seen once. V gene TRBV5-1 combines with J gene TRBJ2-3; 8 bases map to TRBD1. CDR1 and CDR2 from the germline V gene are SGHRS and YFSETQ. The CDR3 is 15 amino acids. The V gene end was trimmed by 3 bases and the J gene end by 0 bases; junction bases not matched to a gene: 3. CDR3 bases: TGCGCCAGCAGCTCCCGACAGGGGAGCACAGATACGCAGTATTTT. Translation gives CASSSRQGSTDTQYF. Drawing the rest from reference TRBV5-1 and TRBJ2-3, the complete variable domain is KAGVTQTPRYLIKTRGQQVTLSCSPISGHRSVSWYQQTPGQGLQFLFEYFSETQRNKGNFPGRFSGRQFSNSRSEMNVSTLELGDSALYLCASSSRQGSTDTQYFGPGTRLTVL.

This chain joins TRBV29-1 and TRBJ1-5; D gene ambiguous. V gave up 7 bases and J gave up 0 bases, with 13 bases separating them. Germline-derived CDR1 and CDR2 are SQVTM and ANQGSEA. The CDR3 runs 14 residues. In DNA, the CDR3 is TGCAGCGCCAGAGACACGTATAGCAATCAGCCCCAGCATTTT. The encoded protein is CSARDTYSNQPQHF.

The genes are TRBV4-2 and TRBJ1-4; D remains unclear. The CDR3 spans 13 residues. The V gene's germline CDR1 is LGHNA and CDR2 YNFKEQ. This CDR3 reads CATSREDNEKLFF. Here the CDR3 DNA reads TGTGCAACCTCGAGAGAGGATAATGAAAAACTGTTTTTT.

This clone was recorded a few times. This chain links TRBV6-5 with TRBJ2-2; weak D call: TRBD2 (7 bases). CDR1 is MNHEY and CDR2 is SVGAGI in the germline V gene. CDR3 length: 14 amino acids. V was trimmed by 2 bases and J by 4 bases, leaving 8 bases between them. DNA of the CDR3: TGTGCCAGCAGTTACCGGGGGGCCACCGGGGAGCTGTTTTTT. It specifies CASSYRGATGELFF.

J is TRBJ2-5 and V is TRBV19; maybe TRBD2 (6 bases). The CDR3 loop spans 13 amino acids. V lost 6 bases to trimming and J lost 2 bases, with 10 bases between them. Germline CDR1 is LNHDA and CDR2 is SQIVND (reference sequence). The CDR3 loop reads CASRAGLQETQYF. The CDR3 nucleotides read TGTGCCAGTAGGGCGGGGTTGCAAGAGACCCAGTACTTC.

This chain uses TRBV5-1 with TRBJ2-5; no clear D gene. The CDR3 covers 11 residues. Between the trimmed V and J ends, which lost 0 bases and 8 bases, there was a span of 5 bases. CDR1 and CDR2 (germline): SGHRS, YFSETQ. The chain's CDR3 is CASSLVTTQYF. CDR3 bases: TGCGCCAGCAGCTTGGTGACTACCCAGTACTTC. Filled out from reference TRBV5-1 and TRBJ2-5, the complete variable domain reads KAGVTQTPRYLIKTRGQQVTLSCSPISGHRSVSWYQQTPGQGLQFLFEYFSETQRNKGNFPGRFSGRQFSNSRSEMNVSTLELGDSALYLCASSLVTTQYFGPGTRLLVL.

This clone is categorized as medium-sized. The rearrangement uses TRBV3-1 (or the pseudogene TRBV3-2) and TRBJ2-1, with D possibly matching TRBD2 (6 bases). This CDR3 has 16 amino acids. Trimming shortened V by 0 bases and J by 9 bases, and 18 bases separated the two germline ends. In germline, CDR1 is LGHDT, CDR2 YNNKEL (reference sequence). The CDR3 bases are TGTGCCAGCAGCCAAGAGTCAGGAGGGCGCCGTGGTGAGCAGTTCTTC. It encodes CASSQESGGRRGEQFF.

This sequence joins TRBV7-2 and TRBJ1-3; TRBD1 is a possible D gene (6 bases). From germline, CDR1 is SGHTA and CDR2 FQGNSA. The V gene lost 5 bases and the J gene lost 1 base, with 12 bases spanning the gap. This CDR3 comprises 15 residues. The CDR3 bases are TGTGCCAGCAGCCCGGGACACATGTCTGGAAACACCATATATTTT. It is translated as CASSPGHMSGNTIYF.

V and J are TRBV5-6 and TRBJ1-2, with 9 bases fitting TRBD1. V gave up 4 bases and J gave up 2 bases; unmatched junction bases: 6. CDR1 is SGHDT and CDR2 is YYEEEE in the germline V gene. The CDR3 covers 15 residues. The CDR3 is CASSPMDRGNYGYTF. The CDR3 bases are TGTGCCAGCAGCCCTATGGACAGGGGAAACTATGGCTACACCTTC.

The sample holds one count of this clone. The gene calls are TRBV2 and TRBJ2-7, with a weak D call TRBD1 (5 bases). This CDR3 has 12 amino acids. The germline gives CDR1 SNHLY, CDR2 FYNNEI. The V gene lost 4 bases and the J gene lost 5 bases, with 9 bases spanning the gap. The CDR3 DNA follows: TGTGCCAGCAGTGGAGAAGGGGACGAGCAGTACTTC. It codes for CASSGEGDEQYF.

The chain employs TRBV5-1 and TRBJ1-1, with a tentative D call TRBD1 (6 bases). V was cut by 2 bases and J by 8 bases, with 19 bases left in between. Germline lookup yields CDR1 SGHRS and CDR2 YFSETQ. The CDR3 is made up of 15 amino acids. CDR3 amino acids: CASSLQGNLVGEAFF. The CDR3 DNA sequence: TGCGCCAGCAGCTTACAGGGTAATCTGGTGGGCGAAGCTTTCTTT. The variable domain in full, with the rest retrieved from reference TRBV5-1 and TRBJ1-1, is KAGVTQTPRYLIKTRGQQVTLSCSPISGHRSVSWYQQTPGQGLQFLFEYFSETQRNKGNFPGRFSGRQFSNSRSEMNVSTLELGDSALYLCASSLQGNLVGEAFFGQGTRLTVV.

This clone has a handful of counts. The chain carries TRBV6-1 and TRBJ2-4; 10 bases agree with TRBD2. This CDR3 spans 17 amino acids. CDR1 is MNHNS, CDR2 SASEGT, per germline. Unmatched junction bases numbered 3, after V lost 0 bases and J lost 1 base. The CDR3 sequence: CASSEASGGAAKNIQYF. The CDR3 nucleotides are TGTGCCAGCAGTGAAGCAAGCGGGGGGGCCGCCAAAAACATTCAGTACTTC.

J is TRBJ2-7 and V is TRBV2; D is possibly TRBD1 (6 bases). Trimming left V 4 bases short and J 3 bases short, with 16 bases between. CDR1 and CDR2 from the germline V gene are SNHLY and FYNNEI. The length of the CDR3 is 15 residues. CDR3 amino acids: CASSVSRDTVYEQYF. The CDR3, as DNA: TGTGCCAGCAGTGTCAGCAGGGACACAGTCTACGAGCAGTACTTC.

This chain joins TRBV12-5 and TRBJ1-5; D is unclear. The germline V and J ends were trimmed by 2 bases and 4 bases, with 6 bases remaining between them. Germline CDR1 reads LGHNT; CDR2 reads FRNRAP. The CDR3 length is 13 residues. The CDR3 coding sequence is TGTGCTAGTGGTTTGCTCCGGAATCAGCCCCAGCATTTT. Protein sequence: CASGLLRNQPQHF.

The chain employs TRBV11-2 and TRBJ2-1, with TRBD2 matching over 14 bases. Germline CDR1 is SGHAT and CDR2 is FQNNGV. This CDR3 has 17 residues. V was clipped by 3 bases and J by 5 bases; unmatched bases: 6. CDR3 sequence: CASSFAWGLAGDNEQFF. The CDR3 DNA follows: TGTGCCAGCAGCTTTGCCTGGGGACTAGCGGGGGACAATGAGCAGTTCTTC.